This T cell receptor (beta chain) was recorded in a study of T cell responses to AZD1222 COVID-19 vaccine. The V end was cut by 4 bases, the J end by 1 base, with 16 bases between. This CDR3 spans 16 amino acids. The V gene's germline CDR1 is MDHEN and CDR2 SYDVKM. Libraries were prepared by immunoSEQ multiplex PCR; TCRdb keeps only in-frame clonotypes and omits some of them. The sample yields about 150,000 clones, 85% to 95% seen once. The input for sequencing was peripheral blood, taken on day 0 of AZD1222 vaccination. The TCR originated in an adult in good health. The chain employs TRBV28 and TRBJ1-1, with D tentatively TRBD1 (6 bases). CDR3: CASSSIQGYSNTEAFF. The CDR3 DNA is TGTGCCAGCAGTTCGATACAGGGTTACTCGAACACTGAAGCTTTCTTT.